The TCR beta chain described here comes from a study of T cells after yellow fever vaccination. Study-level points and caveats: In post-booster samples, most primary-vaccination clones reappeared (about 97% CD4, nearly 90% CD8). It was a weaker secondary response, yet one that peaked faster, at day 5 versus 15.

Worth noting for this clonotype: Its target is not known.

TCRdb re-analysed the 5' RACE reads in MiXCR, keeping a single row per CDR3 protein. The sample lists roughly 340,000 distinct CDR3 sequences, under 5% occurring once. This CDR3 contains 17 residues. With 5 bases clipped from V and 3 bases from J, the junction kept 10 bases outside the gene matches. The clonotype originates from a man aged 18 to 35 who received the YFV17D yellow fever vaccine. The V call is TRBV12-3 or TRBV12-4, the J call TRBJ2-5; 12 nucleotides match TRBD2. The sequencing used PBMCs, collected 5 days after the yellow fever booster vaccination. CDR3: CASSSWTSGVTKETQYF. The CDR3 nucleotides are TGTGCCAGCAGTAGCTGGACTAGCGGGGTTACCAAAGAGACCCAGTACTTC.